A single sample gave rise to the 27 T cell receptor beta chains below, sequenced in a study of T cells in narcolepsy. The data were produced by immunoSEQ multiplex PCR, yet TCRdb's version contains in-frame clones alone and is incomplete. The sample includes some 35,000 clones, about 80% of them seen just once. The specimen sequenced was memory (CD45RA-) CD4+ T cells from blood. Source of these receptors: a human donor in good health.

The V and J genes are TRBV5-1 and TRBJ1-1; D unresolved. This CDR3 has 15 residues. V shed 0 bases and J shed 5 bases, with 14 bases lying between them. Germline CDR1 and CDR2: SGHRS and YFSETQ. The CDR3 DNA reads TGCGCCAGCAGCTTGGCCCTCGAGAGGCGGACTGAAGCTTTCTTT. Its translation: CASSLALERRTEAFF. The whole variable domain, remainder taken from reference TRBV5-1 and TRBJ1-1, is KAGVTQTPRYLIKTRGQQVTLSCSPISGHRSVSWYQQTPGQGLQFLFEYFSETQRNKGNFPGRFSGRQFSNSRSEMNVSTLELGDSALYLCASSLALERRTEAFFGQGTRLTVV.

With respect to this clone: Distinct nucleotide sequences in the sample also encode this CDR3. This sequence joins TRBV18 and TRBJ2-5; no definite D call. CDR3 length: 11 amino acids. CDR1 is KGHSH, CDR2 LQKENI, per germline. V was trimmed by 3 bases and J by 5 bases, leaving 4 bases between them. This chain's CDR3 is CASSPGETQYF. The CDR3 nucleotides are TGTGCCAGCTCACCGGGGGAGACCCAGTACTTC.

The chain joins TRBV5-1 to TRBJ2-3; D not resolved. The length of the CDR3 is 15 residues. Germline CDR1 is SGHRS and CDR2 is YFSETQ. The V gene lost 2 bases and the J gene lost 2 bases, with 12 bases spanning the gap. CDR3 in amino acids: CASSFGQLYTDTQYF. DNA of the CDR3: TGCGCCAGCAGCTTTGGGCAGTTGTACACAGATACGCAGTATTTT. Full variable domain (rest looked up from reference TRBV5-1 and TRBJ2-3): KAGVTQTPRYLIKTRGQQVTLSCSPISGHRSVSWYQQTPGQGLQFLFEYFSETQRNKGNFPGRFSGRQFSNSRSEMNVSTLELGDSALYLCASSFGQLYTDTQYFGPGTRLTVL.

The rearrangement links TRBV4-1 to TRBJ2-3; 12 nucleotides align to TRBD2. The CDR3 loop spans 17 amino acids. Per germline, CDR1 MGHRA and CDR2 YSYEKL. V lost 4 bases, J lost 4 bases, and 9 bases stayed unmatched. For the CDR3, the DNA is TGCGCCAGCAGCCTCATCGGGAGACTAGCGGGAGCAGATACGCAGTATTTT. Its translation: CASSLIGRLAGADTQYF.

The chain recombines TRBV30 with TRBJ1-5; 11 bases map to TRBD1. With 2 bases clipped from V and 7 bases from J, the junction kept 7 bases outside the gene matches. CDR3 length: 15 residues. CDR1 GTSNPN and CDR2 SVGIG come from the germline V gene (reference sequence). The CDR3, as DNA: TGTGCCTGGAGTAGAACGGGACAGGGGGAACAGCCCCAGCATTTT. It is translated as CAWSRTGQGEQPQHF.

The chain has TRBV19 and TRBJ1-2; D gene ambiguous. CDR3 length equals 14 residues. The ends were cut back, 7 bases at V and 3 bases at J, with 15 bases in the middle. Germline V gene data show CDR1 as LNHDA and CDR2 as SQIVND (reference sequence). The CDR3: CASKSGSVDYGYTF. The CDR3 DNA reads as TGTGCCAGTAAGTCGGGGTCGGTGGACTATGGCTACACCTTC.

The chain uses TRBV18 and TRBJ1-1; D not certain. The CDR3 covers 16 residues. Germline V gene data show CDR1 as KGHSH and CDR2 as LQKENI. Trimming removed 3 bases at V and 1 base at J, with 15 bases between. The CDR3 DNA follows: TGTGCCAGCTCACCCCAGGACGGATCCTGGAACACTGAAGCTTTCTTT. Encoded protein: CASSPQDGSWNTEAFF.

The chain is built from TRBV7-3 and TRBJ1-6; maybe TRBD1 (5 bases). The CDR3 sequence is 15 residues long. Germline V gene lookup returns CDR1 SGHTA and CDR2 FQGTGA. V was cut by 5 bases and J by 5 bases, with 13 bases left in between. CDR3 nucleotides: TGTGCCAGCAGCGCACGCGACAGAGATAATTCACCCCTCCACTTT. Protein product: CASSARDRDNSPLHF. The variable domain in full, completed from reference TRBV7-3 and TRBJ1-6, reads GAGVSQTPSNKVTEKGKYVELRCDPISGHTALYWYRQSLGQGPEFLIYFQGTGAADDSGLPNDRFFAVRPEGSVSTLKIQRTERGDSAVYLCASSARDRDNSPLHFGNGTRLTVT.

This clone turned up a few times. The rearrangement joins TRBV7-8 to TRBJ2-2; a possible D gene is TRBD2 (6 bases). The CDR3 is 14 amino acids. Trimming pared 2 bases from V and 5 bases from J, leaving 9 bases between. Germline lookup yields CDR1 SGHVS and CDR2 FQNEAQ. Here the CDR3 DNA reads TGTGCCAGCAGCTTACGGAGGGATACCGGGGAGCTGTTTTTT. It translates to CASSLRRDTGELFF.

The chain uses TRBV10-2 and TRBJ2-5; the D gene is possibly TRBD1 (6 bases). The CDR3 runs 15 residues. From germline, CDR1 is WSHSY and CDR2 SAAADI. Trimming stripped 4 bases from V and 0 bases from J, with 12 bases between. This chain's CDR3 is CASSVTGTDQETQYF. The CDR3 DNA reads TGCGCCAGCAGTGTGACAGGAACCGACCAAGAGACCCAGTACTTC.

The chain recombines TRBV5-1 with TRBJ1-4; 9 bases agree with TRBD1. The CDR3 has 16 residues. The V gene end was trimmed by 4 bases and the J gene end by 8 bases; junction bases not matched to a gene: 12. The germline CDR1 and CDR2 sequences are SGHRS and YFSETQ. The CDR3 here is CASSPYRGLDPEKLFF. In nucleotides, the CDR3 is TGCGCCAGCAGCCCATACAGGGGGCTCGATCCAGAAAAACTGTTTTTT.

This clone showed up just a few times. The same CDR3 is also encoded by other DNA sequences in this sample. The chain employs TRBV5-4 and TRBJ1-1; weak D call: TRBD1 (6 bases). The germline gives CDR1 SGHNT, CDR2 YYREEE (reference sequence). V was clipped by 7 bases and J by 4 bases, with 14 bases between them. The CDR3 has 13 amino acids. The CDR3 loop is CASSPGAGTEAFF. The CDR3 bases are TGTGCCAGCTCCCCGGGGGCGGGCACTGAAGCTTTCTTT.

This clone was counted a single time. As DNA, the CDR3 is TGTGCCAGCAGCGCAAGACAGGGAAAGGATGAAAAACTGTTTTTT. Protein: CASSARQGKDEKLFF. The chain carries TRBV2 and TRBJ1-4; 7 bases align to TRBD1. In germline, CDR1 is SNHLY, CDR2 FYNNEI. The CDR3 extends over 15 amino acids. The J segment lost 6 bases and the V segment lost 6 bases, leaving 10 bases of the junction unmatched.

A word on this clone: Germline and junction disagree at one end, which may indicate a read error. The chain carries TRBV5-4 and TRBJ2-7, with TRBD2 matching 7 bases. Germline V CDR1 and CDR2: SGHNT, YYREEE (reference sequence). CDR3 length: 14 amino acids. The CDR3 loop is CTSSASSGAYEQYF. The CDR3 region has the DNA TGTACCAGCAGCGCCTCTAGCGGAGCCTACGAGCAGTACTTC.

This chain connects TRBV19 to TRBJ1-6; 8 nucleotides line up with TRBD1. This CDR3 spans 16 amino acids. Trimming at V came to 3 bases and at J to 7 bases, leaving 8 bases not matched to a gene. Germline-derived CDR1 and CDR2 are LNHDA and SQIVND (reference sequence). The CDR3 here is CASSIPTGAANSPLHF. The CDR3 DNA reads TGTGCCAGTAGTATCCCGACAGGGGCGGCGAATTCACCCCTCCACTTT.

The CDR3 DNA sequence: TGTGCCAGCAGCTTAGCCGCAGGGGTAGCTTCACCCCTCCACTTT. Amino acid sequence: CASSLAAGVASPLHF. The V call is TRBV13, the J call TRBJ1-6; D possibly corresponds to TRBD1 (6 bases). The germline V gene has CDR1 PRHDT and CDR2 FYEKMQ (reference sequence). The CDR3 covers 15 residues. Trimming cost V 1 base and J 9 bases, with 13 bases left between them.

The genes are TRBV11-3 and TRBJ2-5, with 12 positions matching TRBD1. The trim removed 5 bases at V and 3 bases at J, leaving 10 bases unmatched. This CDR3 is built from 17 residues. In germline, CDR1 is SGHNT, CDR2 YENEEA. The CDR3 spells CASSPPPGTGGKETQYF. As DNA, the CDR3 is TGTGCCAGCAGCCCCCCACCGGGGACAGGGGGCAAAGAGACCCAGTACTTC.

The CDR3 spells CASSLVGVAGAGELFF. CDR3 bases: TGCGCCAGCAGCTTAGTGGGAGTAGCGGGAGCCGGGGAGCTGTTTTTT. The genes are TRBV5-1 and TRBJ2-2; 9 bases agree with TRBD2. This CDR3 is 16 amino acids long. Germline assignment: CDR1 SGHRS and CDR2 YFSETQ. The V and J ends lost 2 bases and 6 bases, in that order; junction bases with no gene match: 8.

The chain has TRBV5-1 and TRBJ2-1; 9 positions agree with TRBD2. Per germline, CDR1 SGHRS and CDR2 YFSETQ. Trimming removed 4 bases from V and 9 bases from J; junction bases left unmatched: 14. The CDR3 has 16 amino acids. CDR3 sequence (DNA): TGCGCCAGCAGCCCACCCGGAGCTAGCGGGGTAGGTGAGCAGTTCTTC. This sequence encodes CASSPPGASGVGEQFF. The whole variable domain, filled in from reference TRBV5-1 and TRBJ2-1, reads KAGVTQTPRYLIKTRGQQVTLSCSPISGHRSVSWYQQTPGQGLQFLFEYFSETQRNKGNFPGRFSGRQFSNSRSEMNVSTLELGDSALYLCASSPPGASGVGEQFFGPGTRLTVL.

This chain joins TRBV5-1 and TRBJ1-4; 10 nucleotides line up with TRBD1. The CDR3 loop spans 17 amino acids. V lost 4 bases and J lost 0; bases outside the gene matches: 6. Per germline, CDR1 SGHRS and CDR2 YFSETQ. CDR3 nucleotides: TGCGCCAGCAGCCCCCGGGACAGGGGAGCAACTAATGAAAAACTGTTTTTT. As protein: CASSPRDRGATNEKLFF.

This chain joins TRBV5-1 and TRBJ1-2; possible D gene TRBD1, 6 bases. This CDR3 spans 15 amino acids. CDR1 is SGHRS, CDR2 YFSETQ, per germline. V gave up 0 bases and J gave up 13 bases, with 22 bases separating them. The CDR3 spells CASSLAPGQGDRGTF. CDR3 DNA: TGCGCCAGCAGCTTGGCCCCGGGACAAGGGGATAGAGGCACCTTC.

Concerning this clone itself: It may be a read error: a sequence one base away is much more abundant. The same CDR3 also results from other DNA sequences found in this sample. This sequence joins TRBV28 and TRBJ1-1; D is undetermined. The CDR3 loop spans 14 amino acids. V was clipped by 6 bases and J by 7 bases, with 18 bases between them. CDR1 and CDR2 (germline): MDHEN, SYDVKM. Written as DNA, the CDR3 is TGTGCCAGCAGCTATAATCTCAGGACCCATGAAGCTTTCTTT. Its protein product is CASSYNLRTHEAFF.

This clone has a handful of counts. V usage is TRBV5-1 and J usage is TRBJ1-1; no clear D. CDR1 is SGHRS and CDR2 is YFSETQ in the germline V gene. The ends were cut back, 1 base at V and 1 base at J, with 8 bases in the middle. The CDR3 runs 14 residues. Written as DNA, the CDR3 is TGCGCCAGCAGCTTGAGTTCAGGGAACACTGAAGCTTTCTTT. This sequence encodes CASSLSSGNTEAFF.

As for this clone: The junction does not match germline at one end; this may be a read error. The chain couples TRBV11-3 to TRBJ2-3; D might be TRBD2 (5 bases). The germline CDR1 and CDR2 sequences are SGHNT and YENEEA. The CDR3 has 14 residues. CDR3 in DNA: TGTGCCAGCAGAAGACCGGGATCTCCAGATGCGCAGTATTTT. Translation gives CASRRPGSPDAQYF.

This clone was detected only once. The CDR3 region has the DNA TGTGCCAGTAGTAGATCAGGCAGGGGGCCCTCCTCTAGCAATCAGCCCCAGCATTTT. Translating it yields CASSRSGRGPSSSNQPQHF. The genes are TRBV19 and TRBJ1-5; 8 nucleotides agree with TRBD1. V lost 4 bases, J lost 0 bases, and 14 bases stayed unmatched. The CDR3 runs to 19 residues. Germline V CDR1 and CDR2: LNHDA, SQIVND (reference sequence).

Only a few counts were recorded for this clone. The chain links TRBV5-1 to TRBJ1-2; 10 positions agree with TRBD1. The germline V gene encodes CDR1 SGHRS and CDR2 YFSETQ. The V gene end was trimmed by 4 bases and the J gene end by 10 bases; junction bases not matched to a gene: 7. The CDR3 totals 13 residues. The CDR3 nucleotides are TGCGCCAGCAGCGGGGGACAGGGGAGAGACTACACCTTC. It is translated as CASSGGQGRDYTF.

This chain joins TRBV28 and TRBJ2-7, with TRBD2 identical over 8 bases. The CDR3 spans 16 residues. Per germline, CDR1 MDHEN and CDR2 SYDVKM. V gave up 4 bases and J gave up 6 bases; unmatched junction bases: 14. For the CDR3, the DNA is TGTGCCAGCAGTTCCCCCGAGACACACCGGGGGGGCGAGCAGTACTTC. Translating it yields CASSSPETHRGGEQYF.